The clone carrying this T cell receptor beta chain was seen more than once but under ten times. Its specificity is not known. This CDR3 spans 12 amino acids. Germline CDR1 and CDR2: SGHVS and FNYEAQ. V lost 5 bases and J lost 9, with 11 bases in between. The sequenced template was cDNA made from the entire isolated RNA. The method was immunoSEQ multiplex PCR; TCRdb's version includes in-frame clones alone and lacks a portion of them. The data show 130,000 or so clones, over 15% seen once. These data come from a study of beta chain features in type 1 diabetes. General observations from the study: In every one of the four CD4+ subsets, TCRB CDR3s were moderately but significantly shorter in Type 1 diabetes patients.

The chain links TRBV7-6 to TRBJ2-1, with TRBD1 as a possible D gene (6 bases). The sample taken for sequencing was central memory CD4+ T cells from blood. The sequence was obtained from a man aged 30 to 39 with type 1 diabetes. CDR3 nucleotide sequence: TGTGCCAGCAGCGAAGACAGGTCTGAGCAGTTCTTC. Its protein is CASSEDRSEQFF.